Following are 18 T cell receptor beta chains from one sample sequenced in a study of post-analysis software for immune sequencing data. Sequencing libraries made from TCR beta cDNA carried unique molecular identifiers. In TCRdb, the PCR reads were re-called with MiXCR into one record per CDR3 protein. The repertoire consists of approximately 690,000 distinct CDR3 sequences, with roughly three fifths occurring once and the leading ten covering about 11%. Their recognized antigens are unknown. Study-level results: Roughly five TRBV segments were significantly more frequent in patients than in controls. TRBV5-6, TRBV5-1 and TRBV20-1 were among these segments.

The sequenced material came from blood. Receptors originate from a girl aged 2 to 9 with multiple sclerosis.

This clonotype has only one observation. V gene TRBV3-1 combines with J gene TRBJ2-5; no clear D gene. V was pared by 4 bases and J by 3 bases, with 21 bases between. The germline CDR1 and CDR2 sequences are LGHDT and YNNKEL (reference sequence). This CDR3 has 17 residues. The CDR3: CASSLLRVSGWEETQYF. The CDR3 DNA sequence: TGTGCCAGCAGCCTCCTACGGGTTTCAGGATGGGAAGAGACCCAGTACTTC.

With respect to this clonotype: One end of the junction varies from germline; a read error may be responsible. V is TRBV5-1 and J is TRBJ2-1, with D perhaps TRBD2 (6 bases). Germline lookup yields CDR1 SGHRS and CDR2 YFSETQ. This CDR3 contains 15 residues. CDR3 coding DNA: TGCGCCAGCAGCCTGGCGGGGTGGAACACCGGGGAGCTGTTCTTC. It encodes CASSLAGWNTGELFF.

CDR3 residues: CSTLVTSGTGNEQFF. As DNA, the CDR3 is TGCAGTACGCTAGTGACTAGCGGGACTGGGAATGAGCAGTTCTTC. This rearrangement joins TRBV20-1 to TRBJ2-1, with TRBD2 matching over 11 bases. Germline V gene sequence: CDR1 DFQATT, CDR2 SNEGSKA (reference sequence). This CDR3 contains 15 residues. The V and J ends lost 8 bases and 7 bases, in that order; junction bases with no gene match: 13.

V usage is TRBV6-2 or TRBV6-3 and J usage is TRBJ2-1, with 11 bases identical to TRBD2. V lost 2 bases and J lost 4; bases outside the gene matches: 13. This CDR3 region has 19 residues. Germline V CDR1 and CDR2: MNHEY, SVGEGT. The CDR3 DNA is TGTGCCAGCAGTTACGTCCTAGCGGGAGGATATAGTATTTACAATGAGCAGTTCTTC. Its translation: CASSYVLAGGYSIYNEQFF.

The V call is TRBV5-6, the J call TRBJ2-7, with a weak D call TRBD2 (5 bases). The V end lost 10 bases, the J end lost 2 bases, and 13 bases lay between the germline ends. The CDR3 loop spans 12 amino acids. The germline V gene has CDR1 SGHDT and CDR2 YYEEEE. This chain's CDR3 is CASGVLAYEQYF. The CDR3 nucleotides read TGTGCCTCCGGGGTCCTAGCCTACGAGCAGTACTTC.

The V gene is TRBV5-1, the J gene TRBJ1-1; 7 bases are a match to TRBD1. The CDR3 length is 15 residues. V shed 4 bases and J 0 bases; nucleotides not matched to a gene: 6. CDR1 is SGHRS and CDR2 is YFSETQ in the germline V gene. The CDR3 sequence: CASSRGQTLNTEAFF. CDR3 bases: TGCGCCAGCAGCCGGGGACAGACTTTGAACACTGAAGCTTTCTTT.

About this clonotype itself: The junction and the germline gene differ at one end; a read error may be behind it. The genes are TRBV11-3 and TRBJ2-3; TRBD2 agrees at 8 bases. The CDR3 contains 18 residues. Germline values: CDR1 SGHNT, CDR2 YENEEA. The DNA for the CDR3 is TGTGTCAGCAGCCGAAACGGGGCTAGCGGGTCAGACTTGGATACGCAGTATTTT. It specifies CVSSRNGASGSDLDTQYF.

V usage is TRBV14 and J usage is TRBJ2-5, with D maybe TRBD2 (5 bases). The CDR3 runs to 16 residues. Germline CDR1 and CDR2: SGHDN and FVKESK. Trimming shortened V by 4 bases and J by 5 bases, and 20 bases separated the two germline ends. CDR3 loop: CASSLIYPTSWETQYF. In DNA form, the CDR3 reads TGTGCCAGCAGCCTGATCTATCCCACTAGTTGGGAGACCCAGTACTTC.

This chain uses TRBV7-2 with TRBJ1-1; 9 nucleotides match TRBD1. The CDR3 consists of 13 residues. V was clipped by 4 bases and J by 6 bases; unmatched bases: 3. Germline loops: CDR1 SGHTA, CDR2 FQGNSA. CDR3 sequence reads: CASSSTGGAEAFF. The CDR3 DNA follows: TGTGCCAGCAGCTCGACAGGGGGAGCTGAAGCTTTCTTT. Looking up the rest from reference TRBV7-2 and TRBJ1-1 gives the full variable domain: GAGVSQSPSNKVTEKGKDVELRCDPISGHTALYWYRQSLGQGLEFLIYFQGNSAPDKSGLPSDRFSAERTGGSVSTLTIQRTQQEDSAVYLCASSSTGGAEAFFGQGTRLTVV.

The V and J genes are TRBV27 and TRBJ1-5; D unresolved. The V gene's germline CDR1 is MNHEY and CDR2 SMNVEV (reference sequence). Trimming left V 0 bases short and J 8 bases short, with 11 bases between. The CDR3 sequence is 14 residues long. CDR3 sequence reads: CASSLSGLCEPQHF. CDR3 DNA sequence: TGTGCCAGCAGTTTATCCGGGCTCTGTGAGCCCCAGCATTTT.

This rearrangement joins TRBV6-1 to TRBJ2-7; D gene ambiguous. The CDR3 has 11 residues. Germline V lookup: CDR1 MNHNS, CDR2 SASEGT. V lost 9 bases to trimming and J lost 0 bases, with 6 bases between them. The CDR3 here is CASQASYEQYF. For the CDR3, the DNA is TGTGCCAGTCAAGCCTCCTACGAGCAGTACTTC.

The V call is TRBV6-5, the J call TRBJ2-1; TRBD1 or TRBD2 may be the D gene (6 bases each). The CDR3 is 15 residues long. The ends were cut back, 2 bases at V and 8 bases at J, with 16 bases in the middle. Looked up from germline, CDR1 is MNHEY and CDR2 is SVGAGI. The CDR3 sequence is CASSYRGDPRDEQFF. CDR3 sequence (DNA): TGTGCCAGCAGTTACAGGGGGGACCCCCGTGATGAGCAGTTCTTC.

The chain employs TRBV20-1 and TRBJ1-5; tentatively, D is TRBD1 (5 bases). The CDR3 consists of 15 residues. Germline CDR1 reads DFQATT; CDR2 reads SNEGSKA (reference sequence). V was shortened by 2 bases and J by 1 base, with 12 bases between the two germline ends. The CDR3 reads CSARIQGASNQPQHF. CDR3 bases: TGCAGTGCTAGAATTCAAGGGGCCAGCAATCAGCCCCAGCATTTT.

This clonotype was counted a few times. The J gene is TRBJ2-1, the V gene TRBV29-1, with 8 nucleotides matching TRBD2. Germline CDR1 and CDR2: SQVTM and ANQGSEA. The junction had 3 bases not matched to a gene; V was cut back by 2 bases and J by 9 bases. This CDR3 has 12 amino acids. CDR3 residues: CSVERTSSEQFF. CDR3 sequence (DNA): TGCAGCGTTGAAAGGACTAGCAGTGAGCAGTTCTTC.

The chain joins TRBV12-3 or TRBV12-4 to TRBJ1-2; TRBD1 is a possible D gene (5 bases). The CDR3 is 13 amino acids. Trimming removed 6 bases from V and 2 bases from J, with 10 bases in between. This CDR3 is CASSPGRNYGYTF. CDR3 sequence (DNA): TGTGCCAGCAGCCCGGGACGGAACTATGGCTACACCTTC.

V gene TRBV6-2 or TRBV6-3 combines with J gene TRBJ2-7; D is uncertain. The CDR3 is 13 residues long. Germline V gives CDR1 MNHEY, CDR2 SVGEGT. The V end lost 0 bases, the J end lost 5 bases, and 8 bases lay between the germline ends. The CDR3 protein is CASSYSVGNEQYF. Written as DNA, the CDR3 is TGTGCCAGCAGTTACTCGGTGGGGAACGAGCAGTACTTC.

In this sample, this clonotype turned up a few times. Written as DNA, the CDR3 is TGCGCCAGCAGCTTGGCCGGAGGGATCGGCACTGAAGCTTTCTTT. It specifies CASSLAGGIGTEAFF. This sequence joins TRBV5-1 and TRBJ1-1; D unclear. CDR3 length equals 15 residues. Trimming cost V 0 bases and J 4 bases, with 13 bases left between them. Germline CDR1 and CDR2: SGHRS and YFSETQ.

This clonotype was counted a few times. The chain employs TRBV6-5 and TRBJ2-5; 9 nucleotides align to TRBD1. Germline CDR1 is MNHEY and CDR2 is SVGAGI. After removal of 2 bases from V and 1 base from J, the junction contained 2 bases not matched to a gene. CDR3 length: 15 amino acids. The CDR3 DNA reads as TGTGCCAGCAGTTACGACAGGGGGAGCCAAGAGACCCAGTACTTC. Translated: CASSYDRGSQETQYF.